Each of the 19 T cell receptor beta chains below was sequenced from the same sample in a study of metastatic and nonmetastatic thyroid tumors. Until they underwent thyroid surgery, no patient had received any treatment. From the PCR reads, TCRdb re-called clones with MiXCR. Among just over 40,000 clones listed, over 10% were seen once. Specimen: blood. All receptors derive from a female donor with papillary thyroid cancer or a benign thyroid nodule (not recorded which). Some clones in this sample may be carry-over from other donors' samples.

This clone showed up many times. The CDR3 nucleotides read TGCAGCGTTGAAGACCCCTGGTCGGAGATGAACACTGAAGCTTTCTTT. This translates into CSVEDPWSEMNTEAFF. The chain couples TRBV29-1 to TRBJ1-1; the D is unclear. V lost 0 bases to trimming and J lost 0 bases, with 14 bases between them. CDR1 is SQVTM and CDR2 is ANQGSEA in the germline V gene. The CDR3 runs 16 residues. Using reference TRBV29-1 and TRBJ1-1 for the parts outside the CDR3, the full variable domain is SAVISQKPSRDICQRGTSLTIQCQVDSQVTMMFWYRQQPGQSLTLIATANQGSEATYESGFVIDKFPISRPNLTFSTLTVSNMSPEDSSIYLCSVEDPWSEMNTEAFFGQGTRLTVV.

This clone showed up many times. The chain links TRBV30 to TRBJ1-1; 8 positions agree with TRBD1. The CDR3 sequence is 11 residues long. Germline V gene data show CDR1 as GTSNPN and CDR2 as SVGIG (reference sequence). V shed 2 bases and J 8 bases; nucleotides not matched to a gene: 1. This chain's CDR3 is CAWSRQGEAFF. As DNA, the CDR3 is TGTGCCTGGAGTCGACAGGGGGAAGCTTTCTTT.

The V gene is TRBV18, the J gene TRBJ2-1, with 12 bases that match TRBD1. Per the germline V gene, CDR1 is KGHSH and CDR2 is LQKENI. V lost 6 bases to trimming and J lost 7 bases; unmatched junction nucleotides: 7. This CDR3 comprises 15 residues. The CDR3 coding sequence is TGTGCCAGCTCGAAGGGACAGGGGGCTGGGAATGAGCAGTTCTTC. Translated, it gives CASSKGQGAGNEQFF.

V usage is TRBV28 and J usage is TRBJ1-2; 7 bases line up with TRBD1. The CDR3 sequence is 16 residues long. The trim removed 4 bases at V and 5 bases at J, leaving 13 bases unmatched. Germline CDR1 MDHEN, CDR2 SYDVKM. The CDR3 region has the DNA TGTGCCAGCAGTTCAGGGACAGACAACTTAATATATGGCTACACCTTC. Its translation: CASSSGTDNLIYGYTF.

The table lists this clone with many counts. The J gene is TRBJ1-6, the V gene TRBV7-2; D uncertain. V was cut by 5 bases and J by 4 bases, with 12 bases left in between. Germline loops: CDR1 SGHTA, CDR2 FQGNSA. The CDR3 length is 15 residues. DNA for the CDR3: TGTGCCAGCAGCCCCAACCCACCATATAATTCACCCCTCCACTTT. Protein sequence: CASSPNPPYNSPLHF.

There are many counts of this clone. As DNA, the CDR3 is TGTGCCAGCAGATGGGGAAATGAGCAGTTCTTC. Its translation is CASRWGNEQFF. The V call is TRBV12-3 or TRBV12-4, the J call TRBJ2-1, with D hard to call. V shed 6 bases and J shed 7 bases, with 7 bases lying between them. This CDR3 spans 11 amino acids.

This clone occurred many times. The V and J genes are TRBV7-2 and TRBJ1-4; no reliable D call. The CDR3 covers 13 residues. CDR1 is SGHTA, CDR2 FQGNSA, per germline. Deletions cut 3 bases from V and 6 bases from J, with 8 bases between. CDR3 DNA: TGTGCCAGCAGCTTGGGGAGAGATGAAAAACTGTTTTTT. This codes for CASSLGRDEKLFF.

This clone was detected many times. The chain recombines TRBV2 with TRBJ2-3, with TRBD2 matching 8 bases. Germline V gene sequence: CDR1 SNHLY, CDR2 FYNNEI. V lost 6 bases, J lost 2 bases, and 7 bases stayed unmatched. This CDR3 has 15 residues. The chain's CDR3 is CASRVLAENTDTQYF. CDR3 DNA: TGTGCCAGCAGGGTACTAGCGGAAAACACAGATACGCAGTATTTT.

The chain uses TRBV6-1 and TRBJ1-2; D unclear. The V end lost 6 bases, the J end lost 8 bases, and 16 bases lay between the germline ends. Germline CDR1 MNHNS, CDR2 SASEGT. CDR3 size: 13 residues. The CDR3 loop reads CASRRSEEWGYTF. CDR3 DNA sequence: TGTGCCAGCAGGCGATCGGAGGAGTGGGGCTACACCTTC.

This clone was observed many times. The rearrangement links TRBV27 to TRBJ2-7; 11 bases fit TRBD2. The CDR3 is 15 residues long. Germline values: CDR1 MNHEY, CDR2 SMNVEV (reference sequence). With 6 bases clipped from V and 3 bases from J, the junction kept 7 bases outside the gene matches. The CDR3 sequence: CASRPLAGGLYEQYF. CDR3 DNA sequence: TGTGCCAGCAGACCCCTAGCGGGAGGTCTCTACGAGCAGTACTTC.

Many counts were recorded for this clone. The genes are TRBV7-6 and TRBJ1-4, with D maybe TRBD1 (6 bases). Germline V gives CDR1 SGHVS, CDR2 FNYEAQ. Trimming took off 1 base at V and 13 bases at J, with 10 bases between the two ends. The CDR3 runs 12 residues. CDR3 region: CASSLVGGRLFF. The CDR3 DNA reads as TGTGCCAGCAGCTTAGTAGGGGGAAGACTGTTTTTT.

This clone was seen at least ten times. The chain joins TRBV7-8 to TRBJ1-3, with no clear D. Germline lookup yields CDR1 SGHVS and CDR2 FQNEAQ. CDR3 length: 15 amino acids. V lost 2 bases to trimming and J lost 0 bases, with 8 bases between them. CDR3 loop: CASSLYVGSGNTIYF. CDR3 DNA sequence: TGTGCCAGCAGCTTATATGTGGGCTCTGGAAACACCATATATTTT.

This clone was seen at least ten times. This chain uses TRBV5-1 with TRBJ2-1; TRBD2 matches 9 bases. CDR1 is SGHRS, CDR2 YFSETQ, per germline. Trimming removed 0 bases from V and 6 bases from J; junction bases left unmatched: 4. This CDR3 is 15 amino acids long. As DNA, the CDR3 is TGCGCCAGCAGCTTGGAGGCTAGCGGGGCCAATGAGCAGTTCTTC. It yields the protein CASSLEASGANEQFF. Together with reference TRBV5-1 and TRBJ2-1, the CDR3 gives the full variable domain: KAGVTQTPRYLIKTRGQQVTLSCSPISGHRSVSWYQQTPGQGLQFLFEYFSETQRNKGNFPGRFSGRQFSNSRSEMNVSTLELGDSALYLCASSLEASGANEQFFGPGTRLTVL.

In its sample, this clone was seen many times. V and J are TRBV11-2 and TRBJ1-2; TRBD1 might be the D (5 bases). Germline V lookup: CDR1 SGHAT, CDR2 FQNNGV. The length of the CDR3 is 13 residues. The V and J ends lost 5 bases and 3 bases respectively, with 10 bases between them. DNA of the CDR3: TGTGCCAGCAGCGTCCAGGGAGACTATGGCTACACCTTC. This gives the protein CASSVQGDYGYTF.

V gene TRBV28 combines with J gene TRBJ1-1; TRBD1 might be the D (5 bases). The germline V gene encodes CDR1 MDHEN and CDR2 SYDVKM. V dropped 11 bases and J dropped 5 bases, with 21 bases sitting between them. CDR3 size: 14 residues. In DNA, the CDR3 is TGTGCCGGCACTAAGACCGGGGGGGGGACTGAAGCTTTCTTT. Encoded protein: CAGTKTGGGTEAFF. Supplemented by reference TRBV28 and TRBJ1-1, the full variable domain reads DVKVTQSSRYLVKRTGEKVFLECVQDMDHENMFWYRQDPGLGLRLIYFSYDVKMKEKGDIPEGYSVSREKKERFSLILESASTNQTSMYLCAGTKTGGGTEAFFGQGTRLTVV.

This clone was seen ten or more times. The CDR3 region has the DNA TGTGCCAGCCGAAGCGGGGGTACGGGCACTGAAGCTTTCTTT. Its protein is CASRSGGTGTEAFF. The chain uses TRBV28 and TRBJ1-1, with D maybe TRBD1 (5 bases). Looked up from germline, CDR1 is MDHEN and CDR2 is SYDVKM. This CDR3 is built from 14 residues. Trimming pared 8 bases from V and 4 bases from J, leaving 17 bases between.

This clone has ten or more counts. The rearrangement uses TRBV5-1 and TRBJ1-2; maybe TRBD1 (5 bases). CDR1 SGHRS and CDR2 YFSETQ come from the germline V gene. The CDR3 totals 15 residues. Trimming stripped 0 bases from V and 4 bases from J, with 13 bases between. For the CDR3, the DNA is TGCGCCAGCAGCTTGGCCCAGGGCGCAACCTATGGCTACACCTTC. Its protein is CASSLAQGATYGYTF. Full variable domain (outside the CDR3, taken from reference TRBV5-1 and TRBJ1-2): KAGVTQTPRYLIKTRGQQVTLSCSPISGHRSVSWYQQTPGQGLQFLFEYFSETQRNKGNFPGRFSGRQFSNSRSEMNVSTLELGDSALYLCASSLAQGATYGYTFGSGTRLTVV.

In this sample, this clone is medium-sized. This rearrangement joins TRBV20-1 to TRBJ2-7; weak D call: TRBD1 (5 bases). The germline V and J ends were trimmed by 0 bases and 4 bases, with 16 bases remaining between them. The CDR3 contains 15 residues. Germline CDR1 reads DFQATT; CDR2 reads SNEGSKA (reference sequence). CDR3 residues: CSARDEEGATYEQYF. CDR3 DNA sequence: TGCAGTGCTAGAGATGAGGAAGGGGCCACATACGAGCAGTACTTC.

This clone was seen at least ten times. As DNA, the CDR3 is TGTGCCAGCAGTTACCGGCCAGATACGCAGTATTTT. Protein product: CASSYRPDTQYF. The chain joins TRBV6-2 or TRBV6-3 to TRBJ2-3; D not resolved. CDR1 MNHEY and CDR2 SVGEGT come from the germline V gene. The CDR3 sequence is 12 residues long. V lost 2 bases to trimming and J lost 4 bases, with 4 bases between them.